Detailed here is one T cell receptor beta chain. This sample was included in a study of T cell responses to AZD1222 COVID-19 vaccine. Repertoires were generated with immunoSEQ multiplex PCR, while TCRdb's copy carries only in-frame clones and drops some. This sample has about 200,000 clones, with 93% found just once. V lost 6 bases to trimming and J lost 1 base, with 12 bases between them. The germline gives CDR1 MNHEY, CDR2 SMNVEV (reference sequence). This CDR3 spans 14 amino acids. This sequence joins TRBV27 and TRBJ1-1, with D maybe TRBD1 (5 bases). The sequence was obtained from an adult who received the AZD1222 COVID-19 vaccine. This specimen consisted of peripheral blood, obtained 28 days after the second AZD1222 dose. The DNA of the CDR3 is TGTGCCAGCAGCCGGGACGGAGGGAACACTGAAGCTTTCTTT. Amino acid sequence: CASSRDGGNTEAFF.